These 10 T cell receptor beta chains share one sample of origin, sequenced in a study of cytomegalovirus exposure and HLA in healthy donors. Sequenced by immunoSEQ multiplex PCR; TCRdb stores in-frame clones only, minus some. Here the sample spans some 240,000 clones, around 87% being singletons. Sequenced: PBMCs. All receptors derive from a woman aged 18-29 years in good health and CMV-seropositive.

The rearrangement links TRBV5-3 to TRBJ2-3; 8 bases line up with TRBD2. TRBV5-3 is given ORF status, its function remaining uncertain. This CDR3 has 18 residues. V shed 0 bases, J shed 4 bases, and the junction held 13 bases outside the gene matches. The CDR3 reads CARSLAGEEREPSDTQYF. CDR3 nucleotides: TGTGCCAGAAGCTTGGCCGGGGAGGAGCGGGAGCCCTCAGATACGCAGTATTTT.

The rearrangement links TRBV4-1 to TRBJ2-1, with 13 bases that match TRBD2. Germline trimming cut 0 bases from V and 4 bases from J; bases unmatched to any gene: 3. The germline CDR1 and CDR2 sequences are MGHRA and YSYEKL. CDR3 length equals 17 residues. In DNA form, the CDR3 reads TGCGCCAGCAGCCAAGAGACGACTAGCGGGAGGTACAATGAGCAGTTCTTC. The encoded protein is CASSQETTSGRYNEQFF.

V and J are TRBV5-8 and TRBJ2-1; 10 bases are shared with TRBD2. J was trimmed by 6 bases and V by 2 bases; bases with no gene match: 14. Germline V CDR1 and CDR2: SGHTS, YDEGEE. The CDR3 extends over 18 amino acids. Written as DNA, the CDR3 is TGTGCCAGCAGCTTTGGGCCTCTACTAGCGGGAACGGGCAATGAGCAGTTCTTC. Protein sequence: CASSFGPLLAGTGNEQFF.

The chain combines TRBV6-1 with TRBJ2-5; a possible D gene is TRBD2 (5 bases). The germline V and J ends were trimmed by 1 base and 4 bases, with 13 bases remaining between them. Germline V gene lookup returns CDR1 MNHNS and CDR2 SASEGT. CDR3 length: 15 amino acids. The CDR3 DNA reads TGTGCCAGCAGTGAAGGGAGAGGGATTTCAGAGACCCAGTACTTC. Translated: CASSEGRGISETQYF.

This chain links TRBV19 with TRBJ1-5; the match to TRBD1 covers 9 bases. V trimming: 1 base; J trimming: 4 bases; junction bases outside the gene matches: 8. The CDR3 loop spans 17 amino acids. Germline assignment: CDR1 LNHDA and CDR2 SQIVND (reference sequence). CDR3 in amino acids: CASSIGPGQGGNQPQHF. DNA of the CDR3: TGTGCCAGTAGTATAGGGCCGGGACAGGGAGGTAATCAGCCCCAGCATTTT. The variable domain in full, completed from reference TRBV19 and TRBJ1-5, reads DGGITQSPKYLFRKEGQNVTLSCEQNLNHDAMYWYRQDPGQGLRLIYYSQIVNDFQKGDIAEGYSVSREKKESFPLTVTSAQKNPTAFYLCASSIGPGQGGNQPQHFGDGTRLSIL.

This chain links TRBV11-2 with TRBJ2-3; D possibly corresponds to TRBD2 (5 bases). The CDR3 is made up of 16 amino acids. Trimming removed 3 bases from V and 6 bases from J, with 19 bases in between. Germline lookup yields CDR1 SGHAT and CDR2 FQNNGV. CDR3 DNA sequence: TGTGCCAGCAGCTTCGGGGTACGCGGGTGGAGGGATACGCAGTATTTT. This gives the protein CASSFGVRGWRDTQYF.

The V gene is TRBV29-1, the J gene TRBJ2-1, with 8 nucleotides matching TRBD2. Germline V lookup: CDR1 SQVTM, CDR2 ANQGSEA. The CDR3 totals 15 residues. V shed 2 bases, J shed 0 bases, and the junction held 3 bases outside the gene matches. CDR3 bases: TGCAGCGTTGAACGGAGCGGGAGCTCCTACAATGAGCAGTTCTTC. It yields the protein CSVERSGSSYNEQFF.

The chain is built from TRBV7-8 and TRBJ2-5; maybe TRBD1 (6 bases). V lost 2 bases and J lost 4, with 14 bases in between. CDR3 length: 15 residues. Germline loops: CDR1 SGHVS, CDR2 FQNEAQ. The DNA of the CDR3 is TGTGCCAGCAGCTTACTGTCATCCAGGGGAGAGACCCAGTACTTC. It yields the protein CASSLLSSRGETQYF.

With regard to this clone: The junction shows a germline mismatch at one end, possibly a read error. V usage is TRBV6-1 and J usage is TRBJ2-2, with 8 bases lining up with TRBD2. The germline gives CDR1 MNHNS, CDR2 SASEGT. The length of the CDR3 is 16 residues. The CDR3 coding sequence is TGTGCCAGCAGTGAAGCCGGGGGGGCGAAAACCGGGGAGCTGTTTTTT. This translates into CASSEAGGAKTGELFF.

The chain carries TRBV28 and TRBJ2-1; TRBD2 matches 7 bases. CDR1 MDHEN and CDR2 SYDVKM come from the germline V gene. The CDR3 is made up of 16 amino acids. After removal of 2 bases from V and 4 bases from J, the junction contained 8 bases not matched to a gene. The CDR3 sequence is CASSLIGGSGYNEQFF. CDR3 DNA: TGTGCCAGCAGTTTAATAGGCGGGAGTGGGTACAATGAGCAGTTCTTC.